The present TCR beta chain was sequenced within a study of graft-versus-host responses after intestinal transplantation. The wider study: Grafts that recipients had were multivisceral, liver-intestinal, or isolated intestinal transplants.

Assay used: immunoSEQ multiplex PCR; TCRdb lists only in-frame clones, some missing. The repertoire holds fewer than 85,000 clones, with roughly 94% as singletons. CDR3 length: 14 amino acids. V dropped 2 bases and J dropped 5 bases, with 12 bases sitting between them. Looked up from germline, CDR1 is SGHAT and CDR2 is FQNNGV. As concerns this clone: Its antigen is not known.

This receptor was identified in a human donor who received an intestinal transplant. Sequences were derived from unstimulated CD8+ T cells sorted from spleen or lymph node cells, sampled before intestinal transplant. The chain has TRBV11-2 and TRBJ1-2; D gene unclear. CDR3 residues: CASSLYGNVYGYTF. The CDR3 DNA follows: TGTGCCAGCAGCTTATATGGGAATGTATATGGCTACACCTTC. The full variable domain, its missing parts supplied by reference TRBV11-2 and TRBJ1-2, is EAGVAQSPRYKIIEKRQSVAFWCNPISGHATLYWYQQILGQGPKLLIQFQNNGVVDDSQLPKDRFSAERLKGVDSTLKIQPAKLEDSAVYLCASSLYGNVYGYTFGSGTRLTVV.